Listed below are T cell receptor beta chains from one sample, sequenced in a study of shared clonotypes between healthy human individuals. Sequencing used immunoSEQ multiplex PCR; TCRdb keeps in-frame clones, though not all of them. The sample includes a few hundred thousand clones, roughly 80% of them seen just once. The sequenced material came from PBMCs. These receptors came from a woman in her forties in good health. Some clones in this sample may be carry-over from other donors' samples. CDR3s leave out the opening cysteine and the closing phenylalanine or tryptophan. Fields, in order: V gene, J gene, CDR3 protein.

TRBV19	TRBJ2-7	ASSPRVGVYEQY
TRBV4-2	TRBJ1-1	ASSHGTGMNTEAF
TRBV18	TRBJ2-7	ASSLGQGRIYEQY
TRBV6-1	TRBJ2-1	ASSRDFTNEQF
TRBV30	TRBJ2-3	AWSFGLAGGLPQY
TRBV7-9	TRBJ2-7	ASSLYRTSASSYEQY
TRBV5-4	-	ASSLKGAGEQY
TRBV18	TRBJ2-7	ASSPSGTQLYEQY
TRBV11-2	TRBJ2-7	ASSFGQVPYEQY
TRBV7-2	TRBJ2-7	ASSVPSYEQY
TRBV19	TRBJ1-1	ASSIGITEAF
TRBV15	TRBJ2-7	ATSRGAGGRYEQY
TRBV30	TRBJ1-2	AWRDPAGYT
TRBV7-6	TRBJ2-7	ASTLKAGDFEQY